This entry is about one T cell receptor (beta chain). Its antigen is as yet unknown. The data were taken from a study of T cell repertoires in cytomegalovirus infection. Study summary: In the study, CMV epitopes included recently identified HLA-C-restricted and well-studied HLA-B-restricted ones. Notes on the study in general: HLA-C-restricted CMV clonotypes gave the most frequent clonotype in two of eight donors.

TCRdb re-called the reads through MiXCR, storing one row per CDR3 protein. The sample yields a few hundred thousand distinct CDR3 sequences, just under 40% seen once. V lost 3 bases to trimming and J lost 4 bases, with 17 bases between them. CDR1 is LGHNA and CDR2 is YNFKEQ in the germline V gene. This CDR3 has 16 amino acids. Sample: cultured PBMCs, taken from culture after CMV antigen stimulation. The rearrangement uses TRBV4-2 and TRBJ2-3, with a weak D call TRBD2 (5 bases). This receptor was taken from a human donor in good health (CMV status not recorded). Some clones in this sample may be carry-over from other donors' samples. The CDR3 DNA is TGTGCCAGCAGCCACCTCGAGGTGGGCGGGTCAGATACGCAGTATTTT. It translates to CASSHLEVGGSDTQYF.